This TCR beta chain was obtained from a study of T cells in Graves' hyperthyroidism and ophthalmopathy. Inclusion characteristics of ophthalmopathy patients comprised a Clinical Activity Score of at least 3, a NOSPECS grade of at least 4, and duration under 3 months. Clinical symptoms, serum thyroxine and TRAb, thyroid ultrasound and orbital computed tomography together formed the diagnostic basis. Study-wide points: In the blood, most expanded thyroid clonotypes above 0.001 appeared as well.

This CDR3 is 16 amino acids long. In germline, CDR1 is SNHLY, CDR2 FYNNEI. Germline trimming cut 2 bases from V and 4 bases from J; bases unmatched to any gene: 6. This clonotype occurred a few times. Its specificity is not known. RNA transcripts provided the source from which TCR beta CDR3 regions were amplified. The TCR CDR3 was amplified in a first-round RT-PCR using the HTBI primer set. TCRdb ran MiXCR on the multiplex PCR reads and lists one entry per CDR3 protein. The data contain hundreds of thousands of distinct CDR3 sequences, around 20% of them singletons. This clonotype was sampled from a man aged 25-45 years with Graves' ophthalmopathy. This sequence joins TRBV2 and TRBJ2-1, with TRBD2 identical over 9 bases. The sequenced sample was blood. CDR3 residues: CASSESASGIYNEQFF. In DNA, the CDR3 is TGTGCCAGCAGTGAATCGGCTAGCGGGATATACAATGAGCAGTTCTTC. Complete variable domain (other parts from reference TRBV2 and TRBJ2-1): EPEVTQTPSHQVTQMGQEVILRCVPISNHLYFYWYRQILGQKVEFLVSFYNNEISEKSEIFDDQFSVERPDGSNFTLKIRSTKLEDSAMYFCASSESASGIYNEQFFGPGTRLTVL.